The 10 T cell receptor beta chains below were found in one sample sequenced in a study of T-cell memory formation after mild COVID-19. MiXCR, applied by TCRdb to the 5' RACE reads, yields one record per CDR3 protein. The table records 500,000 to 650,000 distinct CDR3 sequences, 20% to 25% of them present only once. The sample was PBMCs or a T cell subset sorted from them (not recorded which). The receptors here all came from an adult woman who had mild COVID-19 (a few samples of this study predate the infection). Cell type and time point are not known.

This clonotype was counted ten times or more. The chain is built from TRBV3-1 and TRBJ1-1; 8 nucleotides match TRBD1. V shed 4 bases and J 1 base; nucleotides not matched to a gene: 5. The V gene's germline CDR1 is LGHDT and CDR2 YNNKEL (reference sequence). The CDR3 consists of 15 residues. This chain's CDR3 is CASSLGTGGNTEAFF. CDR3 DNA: TGTGCCAGCAGCCTAGGGACAGGCGGGAACACTGAAGCTTTCTTT.

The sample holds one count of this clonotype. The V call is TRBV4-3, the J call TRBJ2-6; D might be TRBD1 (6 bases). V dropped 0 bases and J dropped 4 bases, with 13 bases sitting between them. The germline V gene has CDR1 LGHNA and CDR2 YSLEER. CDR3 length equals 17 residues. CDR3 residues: CASSQDRTGYGANVLTF. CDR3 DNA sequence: TGCGCCAGCAGCCAAGATCGAACAGGGTACGGGGCCAACGTCCTGACTTTC.

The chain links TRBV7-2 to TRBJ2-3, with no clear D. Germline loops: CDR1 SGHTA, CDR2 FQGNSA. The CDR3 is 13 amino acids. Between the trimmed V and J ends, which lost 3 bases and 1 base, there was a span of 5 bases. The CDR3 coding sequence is TGTGCCAGCAGCTTTAAGGGCACAGATACGCAGTATTTT. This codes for CASSFKGTDTQYF.

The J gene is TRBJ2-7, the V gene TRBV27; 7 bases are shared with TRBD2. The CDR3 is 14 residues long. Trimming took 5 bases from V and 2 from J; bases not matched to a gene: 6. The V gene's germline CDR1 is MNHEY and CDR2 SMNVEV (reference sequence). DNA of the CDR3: TGTGCCAGCAGTACCTTCGCGGGGGCCTACGAGCAGTACTTC. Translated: CASSTFAGAYEQYF.

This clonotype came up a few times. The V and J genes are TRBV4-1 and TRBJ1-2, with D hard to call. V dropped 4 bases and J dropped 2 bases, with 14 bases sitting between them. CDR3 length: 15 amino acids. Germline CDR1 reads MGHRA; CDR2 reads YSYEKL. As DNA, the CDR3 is TGCGCCAGCAGCCTCGCGGCAGGAGAAAACTATGGCTACACCTTC. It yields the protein CASSLAAGENYGYTF.

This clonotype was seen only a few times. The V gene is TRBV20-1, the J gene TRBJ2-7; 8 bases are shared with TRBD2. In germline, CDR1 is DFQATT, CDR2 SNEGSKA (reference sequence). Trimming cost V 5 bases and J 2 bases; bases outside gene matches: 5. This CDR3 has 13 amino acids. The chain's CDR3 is CSAASGPTYEQYF. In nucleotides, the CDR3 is TGCAGTGCTGCTAGCGGGCCTACCTACGAGCAGTACTTC.

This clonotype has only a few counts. The CDR3 protein is CASSLGFQNTEAFF. The CDR3 nucleotides read TGTGCCAGCAGTCTAGGGTTCCAGAACACTGAAGCTTTCTTT. This chain uses TRBV11-2 with TRBJ1-1; no clear D gene. CDR3 length equals 14 residues. Trimming removed 6 bases from V and 1 base from J, with 12 bases in between. Germline V gene data show CDR1 as SGHAT and CDR2 as FQNNGV.

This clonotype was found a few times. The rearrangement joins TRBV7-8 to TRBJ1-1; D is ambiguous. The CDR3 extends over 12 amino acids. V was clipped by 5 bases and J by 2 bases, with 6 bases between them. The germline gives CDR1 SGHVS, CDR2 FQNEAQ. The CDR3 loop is CASSAINTEAFF. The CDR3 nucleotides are TGTGCCAGCAGCGCGATTAACACTGAAGCTTTCTTT.

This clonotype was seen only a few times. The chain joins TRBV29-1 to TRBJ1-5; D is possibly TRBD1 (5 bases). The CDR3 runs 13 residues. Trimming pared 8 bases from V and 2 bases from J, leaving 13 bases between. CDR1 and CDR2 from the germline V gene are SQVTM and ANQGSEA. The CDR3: CSTWDGRNQPQHF. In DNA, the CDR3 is TGCAGCACCTGGGACGGTCGCAATCAGCCCCAGCATTTT.

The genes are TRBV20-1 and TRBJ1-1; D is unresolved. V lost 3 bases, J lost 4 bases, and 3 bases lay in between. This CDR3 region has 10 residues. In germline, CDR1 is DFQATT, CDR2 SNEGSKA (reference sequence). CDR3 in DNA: TGCAGTGCTAGTAGCACTGAAGCTTTCTTT. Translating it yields CSASSTEAFF.